A single T cell receptor beta chain is shown here with its context. The CDR3 has 16 residues. The germline V gene encodes CDR1 SGHVS and CDR2 FQNEAQ. V lost 5 bases to trimming and J lost 1 base, with 15 bases between them. The sample comes from a study of blood T cell repertoires in COVID-19. This table comes from immunoSEQ multiplex PCR, and its TCRdb copy is limited to in-frame clones, with some not included. The data show 95,000 to 150,000 clones, roughly 75% seen once. The V call is TRBV7-8, the J call TRBJ1-5; unclear D gene. This sequence was found in a man in his 60s with active or convalescent COVID-19. Sequencing used peripheral blood. The CDR3 loop is CASSPRVFTSNQPQHF. The DNA of the CDR3 is TGTGCCAGCAGCCCTCGGGTCTTTACGAGCAATCAGCCCCAGCATTTT.